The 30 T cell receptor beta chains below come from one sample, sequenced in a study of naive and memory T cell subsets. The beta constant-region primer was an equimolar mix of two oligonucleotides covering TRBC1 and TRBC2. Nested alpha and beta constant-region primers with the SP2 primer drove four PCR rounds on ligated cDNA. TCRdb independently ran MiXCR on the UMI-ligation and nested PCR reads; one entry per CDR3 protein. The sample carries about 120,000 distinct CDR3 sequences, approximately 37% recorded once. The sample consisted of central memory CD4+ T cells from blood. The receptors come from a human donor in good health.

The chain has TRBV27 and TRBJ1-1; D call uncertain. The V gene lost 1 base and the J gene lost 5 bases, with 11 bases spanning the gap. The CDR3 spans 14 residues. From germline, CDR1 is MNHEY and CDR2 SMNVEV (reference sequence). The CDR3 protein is CASSLWDRTTEAFF. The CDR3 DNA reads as TGTGCCAGCAGTTTATGGGATCGGACGACTGAAGCTTTCTTT.

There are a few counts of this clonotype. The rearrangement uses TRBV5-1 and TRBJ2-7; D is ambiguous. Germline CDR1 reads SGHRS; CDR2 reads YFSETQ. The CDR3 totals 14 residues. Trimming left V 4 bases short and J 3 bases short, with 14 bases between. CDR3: CASSRYLRDYEQYF. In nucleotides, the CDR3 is TGCGCCAGCAGCCGTTATCTTAGAGACTACGAGCAGTACTTC. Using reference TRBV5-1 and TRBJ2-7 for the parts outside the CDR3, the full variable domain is KAGVTQTPRYLIKTRGQQVTLSCSPISGHRSVSWYQQTPGQGLQFLFEYFSETQRNKGNFPGRFSGRQFSNSRSEMNVSTLELGDSALYLCASSRYLRDYEQYFGPGTRLTVT.

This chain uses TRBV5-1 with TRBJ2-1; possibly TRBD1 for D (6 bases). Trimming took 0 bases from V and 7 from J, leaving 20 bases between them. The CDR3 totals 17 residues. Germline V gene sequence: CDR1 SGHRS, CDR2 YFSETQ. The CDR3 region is CASSLDDVTGILNEQFF. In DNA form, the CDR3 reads TGCGCCAGCAGCTTGGATGACGTCACAGGGATTTTGAATGAGCAGTTCTTC. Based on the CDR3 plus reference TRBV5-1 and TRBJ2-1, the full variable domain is KAGVTQTPRYLIKTRGQQVTLSCSPISGHRSVSWYQQTPGQGLQFLFEYFSETQRNKGNFPGRFSGRQFSNSRSEMNVSTLELGDSALYLCASSLDDVTGILNEQFFGPGTRLTVL.

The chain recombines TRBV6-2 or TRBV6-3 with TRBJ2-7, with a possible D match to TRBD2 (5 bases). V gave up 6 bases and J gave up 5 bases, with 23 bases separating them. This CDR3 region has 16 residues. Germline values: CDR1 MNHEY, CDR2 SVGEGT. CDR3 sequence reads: CASRPYRGFQSNEQYF. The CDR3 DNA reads TGTGCCAGCAGACCATATCGGGGTTTCCAATCCAACGAGCAGTACTTC.

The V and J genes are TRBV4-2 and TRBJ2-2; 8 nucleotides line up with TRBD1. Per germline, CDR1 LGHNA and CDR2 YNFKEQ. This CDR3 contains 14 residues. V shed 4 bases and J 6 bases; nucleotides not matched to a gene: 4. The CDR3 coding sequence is TGTGCCAGCAGCCGACAGGGGTTTGCCGGGGAGCTGTTTTTT. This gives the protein CASSRQGFAGELFF.

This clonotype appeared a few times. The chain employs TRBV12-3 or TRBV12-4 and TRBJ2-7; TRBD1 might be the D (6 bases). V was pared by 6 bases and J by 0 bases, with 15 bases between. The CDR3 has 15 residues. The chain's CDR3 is CASSVRDTVSYEQYF. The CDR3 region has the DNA TGTGCCAGCAGCGTAAGGGACACGGTCTCCTACGAGCAGTACTTC.

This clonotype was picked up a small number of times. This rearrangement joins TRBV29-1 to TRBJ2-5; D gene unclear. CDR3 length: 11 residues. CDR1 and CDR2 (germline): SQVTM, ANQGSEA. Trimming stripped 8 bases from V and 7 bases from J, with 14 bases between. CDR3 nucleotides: TGCAGCCCCAGATCGGAAGGGACCCAGTACTTC. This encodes CSPRSEGTQYF.

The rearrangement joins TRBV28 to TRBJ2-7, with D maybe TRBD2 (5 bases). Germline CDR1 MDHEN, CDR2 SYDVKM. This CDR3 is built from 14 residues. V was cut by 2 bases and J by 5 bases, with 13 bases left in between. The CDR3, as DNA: TGTGCCAGCAGTTTAGTAACTAGACTCCACGAGCAGTACTTC. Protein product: CASSLVTRLHEQYF.

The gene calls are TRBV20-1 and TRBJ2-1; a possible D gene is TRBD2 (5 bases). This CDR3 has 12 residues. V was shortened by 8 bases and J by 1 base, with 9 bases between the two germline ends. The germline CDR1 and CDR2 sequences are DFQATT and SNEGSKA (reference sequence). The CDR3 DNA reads TGCAGTATCTGGACTTCCTACAATGAGCAGTTCTTC. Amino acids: CSIWTSYNEQFF.

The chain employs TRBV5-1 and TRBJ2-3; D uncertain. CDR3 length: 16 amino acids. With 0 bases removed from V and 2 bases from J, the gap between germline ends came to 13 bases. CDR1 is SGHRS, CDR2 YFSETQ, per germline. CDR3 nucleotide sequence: TGCGCCAGCAGCTTGGCCCAGAGATTTCACACAGATACGCAGTATTTT. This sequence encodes CASSLAQRFHTDTQYF. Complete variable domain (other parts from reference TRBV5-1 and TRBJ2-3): KAGVTQTPRYLIKTRGQQVTLSCSPISGHRSVSWYQQTPGQGLQFLFEYFSETQRNKGNFPGRFSGRQFSNSRSEMNVSTLELGDSALYLCASSLAQRFHTDTQYFGPGTRLTVL.

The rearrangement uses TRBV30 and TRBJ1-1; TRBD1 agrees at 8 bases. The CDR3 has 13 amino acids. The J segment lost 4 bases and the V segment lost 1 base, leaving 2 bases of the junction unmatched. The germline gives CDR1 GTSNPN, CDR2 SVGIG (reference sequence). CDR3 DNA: TGTGCCTGGAGTGCTACAGGGGGCACTGAAGCTTTCTTT. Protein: CAWSATGGTEAFF.

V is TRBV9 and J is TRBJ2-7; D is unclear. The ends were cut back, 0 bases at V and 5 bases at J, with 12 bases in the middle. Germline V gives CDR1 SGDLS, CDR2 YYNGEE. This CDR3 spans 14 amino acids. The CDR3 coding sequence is TGTGCCAGCAGCGTAGACCTTTACAAGAACGAGCAGTACTTC. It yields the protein CASSVDLYKNEQYF. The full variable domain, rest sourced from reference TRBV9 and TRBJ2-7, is DSGVTQTPKHLITATGQRVTLRCSPRSGDLSVYWYQQSLDQGLQFLIQYYNGEERAKGNILERFSAQQFPDLHSELNLSSLELGDSALYFCASSVDLYKNEQYFGPGTRLTVT.

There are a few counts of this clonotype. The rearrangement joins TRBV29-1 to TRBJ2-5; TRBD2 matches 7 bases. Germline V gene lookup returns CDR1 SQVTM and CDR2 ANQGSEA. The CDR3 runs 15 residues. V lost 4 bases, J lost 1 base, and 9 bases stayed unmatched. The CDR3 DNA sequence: TGCAGCGTTGGGGTCGGGGGGAGGGCCCAAGAGACCCAGTACTTC. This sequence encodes CSVGVGGRAQETQYF.

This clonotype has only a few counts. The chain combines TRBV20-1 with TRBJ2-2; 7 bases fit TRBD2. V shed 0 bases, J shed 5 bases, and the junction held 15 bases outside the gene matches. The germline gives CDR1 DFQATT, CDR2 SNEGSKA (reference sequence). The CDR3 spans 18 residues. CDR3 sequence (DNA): TGCAGTGCTAGAGATATTTTCGGCGAGGGAGGGTTTACCGGGGAGCTGTTTTTT. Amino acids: CSARDIFGEGGFTGELFF.

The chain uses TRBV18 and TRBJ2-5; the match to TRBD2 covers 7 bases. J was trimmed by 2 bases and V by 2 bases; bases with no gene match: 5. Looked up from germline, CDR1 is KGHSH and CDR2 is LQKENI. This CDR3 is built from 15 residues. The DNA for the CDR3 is TGTGCCAGCTCACCAAGGACTAGTAGGCAAGAGACCCAGTACTTC. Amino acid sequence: CASSPRTSRQETQYF.

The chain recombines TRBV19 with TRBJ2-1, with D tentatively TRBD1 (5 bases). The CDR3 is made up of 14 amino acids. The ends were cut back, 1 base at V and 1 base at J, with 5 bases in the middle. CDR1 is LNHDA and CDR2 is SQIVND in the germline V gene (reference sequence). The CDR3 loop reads CASSIGQSYNEQFF. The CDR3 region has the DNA TGTGCCAGTAGTATAGGACAGTCCTACAATGAGCAGTTCTTC.

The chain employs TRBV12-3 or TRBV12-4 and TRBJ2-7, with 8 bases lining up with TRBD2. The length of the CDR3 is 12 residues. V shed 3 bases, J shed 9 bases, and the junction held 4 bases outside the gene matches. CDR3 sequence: CASSLRGTRQYF. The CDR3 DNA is TGTGCCAGCAGTTTGAGGGGGACTAGGCAGTACTTC.

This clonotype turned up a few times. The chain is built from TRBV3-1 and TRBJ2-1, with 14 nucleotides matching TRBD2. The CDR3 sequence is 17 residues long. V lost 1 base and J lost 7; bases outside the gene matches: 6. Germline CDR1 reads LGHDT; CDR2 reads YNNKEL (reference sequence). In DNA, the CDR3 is TGTGCCAGCAGCCAAGTGGGGGGGACTAGCGGGAGAAATGAGCAGTTCTTC. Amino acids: CASSQVGGTSGRNEQFF.

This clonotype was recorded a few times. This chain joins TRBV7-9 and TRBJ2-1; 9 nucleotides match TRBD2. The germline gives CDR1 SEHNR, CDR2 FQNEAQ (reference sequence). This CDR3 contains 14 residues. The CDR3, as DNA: TGTATAGCGGGAGAGTCCGGCTCCTACAATGAGCAGTTCTTC. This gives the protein CIAGESGSYNEQFF.

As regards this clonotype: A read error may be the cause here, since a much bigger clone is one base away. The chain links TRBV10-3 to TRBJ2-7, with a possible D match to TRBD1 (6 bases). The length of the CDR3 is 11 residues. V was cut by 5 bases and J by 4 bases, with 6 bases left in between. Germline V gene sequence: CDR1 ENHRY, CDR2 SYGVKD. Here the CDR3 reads CAISQGYEQYF. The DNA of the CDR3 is TGTGCCATCAGTCAGGGGTACGAGCAGTACTTC.

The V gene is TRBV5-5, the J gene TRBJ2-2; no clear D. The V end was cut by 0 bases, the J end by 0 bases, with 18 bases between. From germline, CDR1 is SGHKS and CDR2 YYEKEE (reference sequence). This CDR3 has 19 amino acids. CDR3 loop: CASSLEDGWAEPNTGELFF. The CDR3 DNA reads TGTGCCAGCAGCTTGGAAGATGGTTGGGCAGAACCGAACACCGGGGAGCTGTTTTTT.

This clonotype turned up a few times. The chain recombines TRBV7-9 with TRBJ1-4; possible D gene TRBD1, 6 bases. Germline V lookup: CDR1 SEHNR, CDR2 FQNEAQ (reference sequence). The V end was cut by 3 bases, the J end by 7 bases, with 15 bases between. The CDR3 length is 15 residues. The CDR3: CASSLNTGSTEKLFF. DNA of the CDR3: TGTGCCAGCAGCTTGAACACAGGGTCGACTGAAAAACTGTTTTTT.

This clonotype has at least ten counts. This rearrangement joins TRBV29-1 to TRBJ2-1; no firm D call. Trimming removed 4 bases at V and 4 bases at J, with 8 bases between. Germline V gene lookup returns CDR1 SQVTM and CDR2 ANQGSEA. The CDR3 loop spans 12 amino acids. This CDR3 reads CSVGSSYNEQFF. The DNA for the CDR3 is TGCAGCGTTGGCTCCAGTTACAATGAGCAGTTCTTC.

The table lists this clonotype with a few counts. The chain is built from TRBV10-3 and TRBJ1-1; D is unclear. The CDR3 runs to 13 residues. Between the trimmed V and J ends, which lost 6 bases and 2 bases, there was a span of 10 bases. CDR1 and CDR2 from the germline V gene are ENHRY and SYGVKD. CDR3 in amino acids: CAISDPPNTEAFF. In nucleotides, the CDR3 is TGTGCCATCAGCGATCCACCAAACACTGAAGCTTTCTTT.

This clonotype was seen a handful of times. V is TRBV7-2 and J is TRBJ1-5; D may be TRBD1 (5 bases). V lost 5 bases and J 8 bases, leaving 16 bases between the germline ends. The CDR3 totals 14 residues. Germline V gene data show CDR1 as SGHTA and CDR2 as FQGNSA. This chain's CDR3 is CASSLSGLSEPQHF. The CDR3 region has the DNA TGTGCCAGCAGCCTATCGGGGCTTTCGGAGCCCCAGCATTTT. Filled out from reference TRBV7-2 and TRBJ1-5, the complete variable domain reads GAGVSQSPSNKVTEKGKDVELRCDPISGHTALYWYRQSLGQGLEFLIYFQGNSAPDKSGLPSDRFSAERTGGSVSTLTIQRTQQEDSAVYLCASSLSGLSEPQHFGDGTRLSIL.

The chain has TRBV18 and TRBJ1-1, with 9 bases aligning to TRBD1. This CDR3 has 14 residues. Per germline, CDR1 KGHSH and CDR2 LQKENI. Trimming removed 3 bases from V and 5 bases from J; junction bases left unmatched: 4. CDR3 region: CASSPLDRGTEAFF. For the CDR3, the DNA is TGTGCCAGCTCACCCCTAGACAGGGGGACTGAAGCTTTCTTT.

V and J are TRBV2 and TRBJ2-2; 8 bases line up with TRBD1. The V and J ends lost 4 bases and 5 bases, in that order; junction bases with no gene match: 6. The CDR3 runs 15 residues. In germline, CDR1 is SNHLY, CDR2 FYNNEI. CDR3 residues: CASSVRTGRTGELFF. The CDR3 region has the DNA TGTGCCAGCAGTGTTCGGACAGGGCGAACCGGGGAGCTGTTTTTT.

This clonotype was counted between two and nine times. The CDR3, as DNA: TGTGCCAGCAGCTTAGCAACAGGGCCCCAAGAGACCCAGTACTTC. Protein product: CASSLATGPQETQYF. The rearrangement links TRBV7-6 to TRBJ2-5, with D tentatively TRBD1 (6 bases). There are 15 residues in the CDR3. Deletions cut 0 bases from V and 1 base from J, with 9 bases between. The germline V gene encodes CDR1 SGHVS and CDR2 FNYEAQ.

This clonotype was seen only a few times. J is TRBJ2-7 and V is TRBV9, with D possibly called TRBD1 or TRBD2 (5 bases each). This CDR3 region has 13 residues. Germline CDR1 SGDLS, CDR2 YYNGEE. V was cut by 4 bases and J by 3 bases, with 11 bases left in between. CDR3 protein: CASSPLGGYEQYF. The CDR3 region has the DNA TGTGCCAGCAGCCCACTTGGGGGCTACGAGCAGTACTTC.

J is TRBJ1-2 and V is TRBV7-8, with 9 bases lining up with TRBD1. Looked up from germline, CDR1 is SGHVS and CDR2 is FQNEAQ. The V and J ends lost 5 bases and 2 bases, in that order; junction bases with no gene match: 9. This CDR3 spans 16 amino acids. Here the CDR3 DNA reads TGTGCCAGCAGCACCGTGGACAGGGGAAAGAACTATGGCTACACCTTC. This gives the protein CASSTVDRGKNYGYTF.